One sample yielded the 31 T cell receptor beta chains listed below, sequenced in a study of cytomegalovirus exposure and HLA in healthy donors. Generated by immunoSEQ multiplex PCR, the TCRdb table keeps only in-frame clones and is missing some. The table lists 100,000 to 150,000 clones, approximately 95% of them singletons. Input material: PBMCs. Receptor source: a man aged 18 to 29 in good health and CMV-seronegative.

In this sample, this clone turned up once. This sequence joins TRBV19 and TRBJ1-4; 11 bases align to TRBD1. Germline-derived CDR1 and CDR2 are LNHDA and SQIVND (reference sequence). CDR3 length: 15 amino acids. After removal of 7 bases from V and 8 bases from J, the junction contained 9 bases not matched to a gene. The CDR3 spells CASTSGGTGGEKLFF. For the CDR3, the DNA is TGTGCCAGTACCAGTGGCGGGACAGGGGGAGAAAAACTGTTTTTT.

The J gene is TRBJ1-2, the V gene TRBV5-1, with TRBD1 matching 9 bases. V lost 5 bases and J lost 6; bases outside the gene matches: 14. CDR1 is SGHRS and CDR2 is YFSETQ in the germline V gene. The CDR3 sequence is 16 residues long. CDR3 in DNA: TGCGCCAGCAGTCTGGGACGGGACAGGGCATTTCATGGCTACACCTTC. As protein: CASSLGRDRAFHGYTF.

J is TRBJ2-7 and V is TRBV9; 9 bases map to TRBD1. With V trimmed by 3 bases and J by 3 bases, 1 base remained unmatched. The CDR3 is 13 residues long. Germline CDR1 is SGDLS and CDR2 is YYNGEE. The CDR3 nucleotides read TGTGCCAGCAGCGGGGACAGGGACTACGAGCAGTACTTC. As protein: CASSGDRDYEQYF.

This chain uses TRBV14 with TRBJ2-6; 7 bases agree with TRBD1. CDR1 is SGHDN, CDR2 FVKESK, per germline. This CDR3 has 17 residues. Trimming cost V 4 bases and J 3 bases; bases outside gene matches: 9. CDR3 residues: CASSPRTGSYGANVLTF. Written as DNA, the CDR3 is TGTGCCAGCAGCCCGAGGACAGGCTCTTATGGGGCCAACGTCCTGACTTTC.

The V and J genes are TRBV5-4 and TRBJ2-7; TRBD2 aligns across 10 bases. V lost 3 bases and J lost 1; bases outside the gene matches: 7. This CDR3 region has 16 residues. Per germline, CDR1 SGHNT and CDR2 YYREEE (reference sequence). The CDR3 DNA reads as TGTGCCAGCAGCTGGGGAACTAGCGGGATATCCTACGAGCAGTACTTC. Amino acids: CASSWGTSGISYEQYF.

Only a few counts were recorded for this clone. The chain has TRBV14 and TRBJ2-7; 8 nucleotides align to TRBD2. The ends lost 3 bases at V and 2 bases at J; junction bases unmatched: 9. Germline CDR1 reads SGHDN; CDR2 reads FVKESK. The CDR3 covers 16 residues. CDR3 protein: CASSQTPGLGTYEQYF. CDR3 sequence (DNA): TGTGCCAGCAGCCAGACCCCGGGACTAGGGACCTACGAGCAGTACTTC.

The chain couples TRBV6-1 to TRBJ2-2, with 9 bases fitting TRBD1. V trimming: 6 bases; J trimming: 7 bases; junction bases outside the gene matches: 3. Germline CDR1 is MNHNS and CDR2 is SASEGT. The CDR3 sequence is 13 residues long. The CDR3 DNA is TGTGCCAGCAGACAGGGGGCGGGCGGGGAGCTGTTTTTT. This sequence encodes CASRQGAGGELFF.

The CDR3 DNA is TGCGCCAGCAGCCAAGATCGGGGGACAGGGGCCCACGAGCAGTACTTC. Amino acid sequence: CASSQDRGTGAHEQYF. The chain combines TRBV4-1 with TRBJ2-7; 10 positions match TRBD1. The ends lost 0 bases at V and 5 bases at J; junction bases unmatched: 7. Per the germline V gene, CDR1 is MGHRA and CDR2 is YSYEKL. This CDR3 region has 16 residues.

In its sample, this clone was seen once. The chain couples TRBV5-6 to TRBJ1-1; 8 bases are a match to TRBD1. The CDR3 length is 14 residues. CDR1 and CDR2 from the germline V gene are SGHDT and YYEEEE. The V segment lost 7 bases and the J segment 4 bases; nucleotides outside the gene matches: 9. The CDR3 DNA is TGTGCCAGCCGATCACGACAGGGGAGCACTGAAGCTTTCTTT. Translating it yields CASRSRQGSTEAFF.

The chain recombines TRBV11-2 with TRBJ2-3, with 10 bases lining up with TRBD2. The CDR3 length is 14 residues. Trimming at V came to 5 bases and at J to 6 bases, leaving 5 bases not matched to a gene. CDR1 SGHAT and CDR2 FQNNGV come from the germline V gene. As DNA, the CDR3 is TGTGCCAGCAGCCCAGCGGGAGGGCCGGATACGCAGTATTTT. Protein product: CASSPAGGPDTQYF.

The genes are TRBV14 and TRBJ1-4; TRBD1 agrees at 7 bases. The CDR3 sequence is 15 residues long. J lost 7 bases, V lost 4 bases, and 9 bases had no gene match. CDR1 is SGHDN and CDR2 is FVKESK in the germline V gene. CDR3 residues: CASSLILPGGEKLFF. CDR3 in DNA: TGTGCCAGCAGCCTTATTCTTCCAGGGGGTGAAAAACTGTTTTTT.

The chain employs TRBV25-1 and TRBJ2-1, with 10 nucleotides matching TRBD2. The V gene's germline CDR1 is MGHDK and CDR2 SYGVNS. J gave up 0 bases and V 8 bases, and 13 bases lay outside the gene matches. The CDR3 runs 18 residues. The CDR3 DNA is TGTGCCAGCCAGGCTTCCCTAGCGGGAGCCCCCTCCTACAATGAGCAGTTCTTC. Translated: CASQASLAGAPSYNEQFF.

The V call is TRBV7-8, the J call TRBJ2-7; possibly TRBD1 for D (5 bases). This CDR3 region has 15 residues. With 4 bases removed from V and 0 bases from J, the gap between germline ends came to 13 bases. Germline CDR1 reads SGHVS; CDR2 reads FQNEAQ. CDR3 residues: CASSSPWQGSYEQYF. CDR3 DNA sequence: TGTGCCAGCAGCTCGCCTTGGCAGGGCTCCTACGAGCAGTACTTC. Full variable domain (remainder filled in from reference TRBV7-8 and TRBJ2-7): GAGVSQSPRYKVAKRGQDVALRCDPISGHVSLFWYQQALGQGPEFLTYFQNEAQLDKSGLPSDRFFAERPEGSVSTLKIQRTQQEDSAVYLCASSSPWQGSYEQYFGPGTRLTVT.

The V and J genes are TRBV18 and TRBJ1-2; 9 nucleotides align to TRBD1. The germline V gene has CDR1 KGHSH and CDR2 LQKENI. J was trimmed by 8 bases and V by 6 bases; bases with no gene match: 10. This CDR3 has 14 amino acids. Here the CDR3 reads CASSEEQGARGYTF. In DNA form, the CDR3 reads TGTGCCAGCTCGGAGGAACAGGGGGCGCGAGGCTACACCTTC.

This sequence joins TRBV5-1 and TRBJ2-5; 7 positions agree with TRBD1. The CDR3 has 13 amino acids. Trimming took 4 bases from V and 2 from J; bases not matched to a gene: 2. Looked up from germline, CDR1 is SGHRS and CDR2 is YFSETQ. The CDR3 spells CASSQGQQETQYF. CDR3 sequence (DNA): TGCGCCAGCAGCCAGGGACAGCAAGAGACCCAGTACTTC.

CDR3 protein: CASSRGDTGELFF. CDR3 DNA: TGTGCCAGCAGCCGCGGGGATACCGGGGAGCTGTTTTTT. The J gene is TRBJ2-2, the V gene TRBV7-3; D may be TRBD2 (6 bases). Trimming took 5 bases from V and 5 from J, leaving 9 bases between them. CDR1 is SGHTA, CDR2 FQGTGA, per germline. The CDR3 runs 13 residues.

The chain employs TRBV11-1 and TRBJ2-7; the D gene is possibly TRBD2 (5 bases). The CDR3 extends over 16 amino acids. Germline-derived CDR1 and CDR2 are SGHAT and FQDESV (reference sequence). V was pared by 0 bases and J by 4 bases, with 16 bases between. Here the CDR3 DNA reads TGTGCCAGCAGCTTAGCGGAGGCACTCTTCGGGTACGAGCAGTACTTC. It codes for CASSLAEALFGYEQYF.

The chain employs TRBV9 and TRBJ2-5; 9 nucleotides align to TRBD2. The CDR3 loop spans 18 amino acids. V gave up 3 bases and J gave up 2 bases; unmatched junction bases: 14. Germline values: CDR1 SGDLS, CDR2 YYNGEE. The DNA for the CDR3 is TGTGCCAGCAGCGAATCCCGGGTAGCGGGAGTAGGTCAAGAGACCCAGTACTTC. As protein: CASSESRVAGVGQETQYF.

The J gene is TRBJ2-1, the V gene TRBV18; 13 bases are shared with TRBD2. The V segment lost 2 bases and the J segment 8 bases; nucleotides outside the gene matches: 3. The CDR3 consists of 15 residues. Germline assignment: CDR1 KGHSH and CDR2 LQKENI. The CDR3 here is CASSPGTSGKDEQFF. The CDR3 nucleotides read TGTGCCAGCTCACCAGGGACTAGCGGGAAGGATGAGCAGTTCTTC.

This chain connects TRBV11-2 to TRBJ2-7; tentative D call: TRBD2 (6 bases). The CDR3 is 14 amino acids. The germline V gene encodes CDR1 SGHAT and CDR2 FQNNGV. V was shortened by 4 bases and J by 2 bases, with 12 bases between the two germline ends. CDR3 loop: CASSWGDGTYEQYF. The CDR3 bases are TGTGCCAGCAGCTGGGGGGACGGAACCTACGAGCAGTACTTC.

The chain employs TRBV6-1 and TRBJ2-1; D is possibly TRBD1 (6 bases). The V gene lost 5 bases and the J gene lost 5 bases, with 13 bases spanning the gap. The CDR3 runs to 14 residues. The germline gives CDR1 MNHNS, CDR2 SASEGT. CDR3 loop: CASSTQGPHNEQFF. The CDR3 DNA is TGTGCCAGCAGTACCCAGGGGCCGCACAATGAGCAGTTCTTC.

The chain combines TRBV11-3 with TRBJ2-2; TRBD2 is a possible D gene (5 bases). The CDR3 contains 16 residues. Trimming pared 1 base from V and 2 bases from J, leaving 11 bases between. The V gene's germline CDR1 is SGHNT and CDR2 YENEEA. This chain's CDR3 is CASSLVRVPNTGELFF. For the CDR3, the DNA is TGTGCCAGCAGCTTAGTGAGGGTCCCTAACACCGGGGAGCTGTTTTTT.

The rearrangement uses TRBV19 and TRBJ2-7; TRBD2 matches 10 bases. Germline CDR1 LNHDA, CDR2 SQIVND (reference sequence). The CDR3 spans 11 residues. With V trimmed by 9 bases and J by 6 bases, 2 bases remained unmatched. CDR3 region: CASTSGTEQYF. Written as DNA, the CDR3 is TGTGCCAGCACTAGCGGGACCGAGCAGTACTTC.

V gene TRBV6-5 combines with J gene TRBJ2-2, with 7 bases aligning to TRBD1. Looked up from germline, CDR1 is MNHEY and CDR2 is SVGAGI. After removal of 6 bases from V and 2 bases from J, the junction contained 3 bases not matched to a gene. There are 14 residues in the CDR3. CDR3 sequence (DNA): TGTGCCAGCAGCAGGGACAGAAACACCGGGGAGCTGTTTTTT. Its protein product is CASSRDRNTGELFF.

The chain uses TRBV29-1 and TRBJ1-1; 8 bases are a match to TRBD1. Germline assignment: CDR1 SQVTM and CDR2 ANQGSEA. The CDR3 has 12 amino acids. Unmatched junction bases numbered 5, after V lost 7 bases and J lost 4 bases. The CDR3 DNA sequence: TGCAGCGGAGGACAGGGTGGCACTGAAGCTTTCTTT. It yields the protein CSGGQGGTEAFF.

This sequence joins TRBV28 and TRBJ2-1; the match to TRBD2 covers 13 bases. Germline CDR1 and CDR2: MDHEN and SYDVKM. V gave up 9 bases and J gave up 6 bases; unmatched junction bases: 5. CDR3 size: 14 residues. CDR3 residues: CASRLAGGVNEQFF. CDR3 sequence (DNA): TGTGCCAGTAGACTAGCGGGAGGTGTCAATGAGCAGTTCTTC.

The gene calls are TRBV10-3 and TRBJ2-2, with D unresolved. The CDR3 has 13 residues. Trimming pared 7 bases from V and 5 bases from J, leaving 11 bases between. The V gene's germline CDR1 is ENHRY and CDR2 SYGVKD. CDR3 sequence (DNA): TGTGCCATCACCCAGGTTCAGACCGGGGAGCTGTTTTTT. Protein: CAITQVQTGELFF.

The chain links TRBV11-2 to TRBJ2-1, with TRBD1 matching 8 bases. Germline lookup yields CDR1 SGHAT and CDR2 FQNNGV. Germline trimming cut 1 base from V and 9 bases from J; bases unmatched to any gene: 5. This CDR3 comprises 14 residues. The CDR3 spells CASSLGTGTGEQFF. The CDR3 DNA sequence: TGTGCCAGCAGCTTAGGGACAGGGACCGGTGAGCAGTTCTTC.

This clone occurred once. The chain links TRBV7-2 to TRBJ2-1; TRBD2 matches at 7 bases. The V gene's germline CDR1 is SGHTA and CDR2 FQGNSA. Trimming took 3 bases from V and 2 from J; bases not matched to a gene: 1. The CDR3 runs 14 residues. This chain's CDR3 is CASSFTSAYNEQFF. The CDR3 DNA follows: TGTGCCAGCAGCTTTACTAGCGCCTACAATGAGCAGTTCTTC.

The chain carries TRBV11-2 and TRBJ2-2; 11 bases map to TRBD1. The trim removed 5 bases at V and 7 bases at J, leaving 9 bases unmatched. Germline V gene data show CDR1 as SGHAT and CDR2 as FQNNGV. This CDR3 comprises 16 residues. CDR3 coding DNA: TGTGCCAGCAGCCTCAGAGGACAGGGGGCGGGCGGGGAGCTGTTTTTT. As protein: CASSLRGQGAGGELFF.

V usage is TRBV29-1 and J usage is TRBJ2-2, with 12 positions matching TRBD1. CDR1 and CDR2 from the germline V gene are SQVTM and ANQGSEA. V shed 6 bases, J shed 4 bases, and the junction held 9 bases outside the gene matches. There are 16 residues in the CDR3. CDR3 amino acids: CSVPRDRGLGTGELFF. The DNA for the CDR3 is TGCAGCGTGCCCCGGGACAGGGGGCTTGGCACCGGGGAGCTGTTTTTT.